Presented here are 19 T cell receptor beta chains from one specimen sequenced in a study of cytomegalovirus exposure and HLA in healthy donors. The PCR ran on 60 Vbeta and 13 Jbeta primers. This table comes from immunoSEQ multiplex PCR, and its TCRdb copy is limited to in-frame clones, with some not included. The profile shows roughly 180,000 clones, approximately 78% of them singletons. The sequenced sample consisted of PBMCs. These receptors were collected from a woman between 45 and 60 years old in good health and CMV-seropositive.

This clone was seen more than once but under ten times. The rearrangement joins TRBV6-5 to TRBJ2-3, with 9 bases that match TRBD1. This CDR3 is 13 amino acids long. Germline CDR1 MNHEY, CDR2 SVGAGI. The junction had 3 bases not matched to a gene; V was cut back by 6 bases and J by 5 bases. CDR3 DNA: TGTGCCAGCAGACAGGGGGCGGGAGATACGCAGTATTTT. It specifies CASRQGAGDTQYF.

The genes are TRBV29-1 and TRBJ2-5; no clear D. Germline assignment: CDR1 SQVTM and CDR2 ANQGSEA. The CDR3 is 12 amino acids. Trimming removed 7 bases from V and 0 bases from J, with 9 bases in between. CDR3 sequence (DNA): TGCAGCGCCGGAGAGTACCAAGAGACCCAGTACTTC. Its translation: CSAGEYQETQYF.

The gene calls are TRBV5-1 and TRBJ2-2; D not certain. Looked up from germline, CDR1 is SGHRS and CDR2 is YFSETQ. The CDR3 is 13 amino acids. V was shortened by 4 bases and J by 1 base, with 5 bases between the two germline ends. CDR3 DNA sequence: TGCGCCAGCAGCCAGGAGAACACCGGGGAGCTGTTTTTT. The encoded protein is CASSQENTGELFF.

The CDR3 nucleotides are TGTGCCAGCAGCGTAGGTGATAGCGGGGGGCTCAATGAGCAGTTCTTC. Its translation is CASSVGDSGGLNEQFF. V is TRBV9 and J is TRBJ2-1; 10 bases are a match to TRBD2. The CDR3 covers 16 residues. With 0 bases clipped from V and 6 bases from J, the junction kept 6 bases outside the gene matches. Germline assignment: CDR1 SGDLS and CDR2 YYNGEE.

This clone was found once. Here the CDR3 reads CASSSDRGSTEAFF. The CDR3 DNA follows: TGCGCCAGCAGTTCGGACAGGGGGAGCACTGAAGCTTTCTTT. This chain links TRBV5-1 with TRBJ1-1; 10 bases align to TRBD1. Per the germline V gene, CDR1 is SGHRS and CDR2 is YFSETQ. After removal of 5 bases from V and 4 bases from J, the junction contained 5 bases not matched to a gene. The CDR3 totals 14 residues.

The chain combines TRBV6-1 with TRBJ1-1; no firm D call. V lost 5 bases, J lost 0 bases, and 7 bases lay in between. Germline lookup yields CDR1 MNHNS and CDR2 SASEGT. This CDR3 is 13 amino acids long. Here the CDR3 reads CASSSQMNTEAFF. CDR3 DNA: TGTGCCAGCAGTTCACAGATGAACACTGAAGCTTTCTTT.

The rearrangement links TRBV7-9 to TRBJ1-1; D is unresolved. This CDR3 is built from 17 residues. CDR1 and CDR2 (germline): SEHNR, FQNEAQ (reference sequence). V lost 1 base and J 3 bases, leaving 18 bases between the germline ends. CDR3 loop: CASSLDWVNSPDTEAFF. CDR3 DNA sequence: TGTGCCAGCAGCTTAGATTGGGTGAACAGCCCCGACACTGAAGCTTTCTTT.

This sequence joins TRBV19 and TRBJ1-1; 9 bases are shared with TRBD1. V trimming: 6 bases; J trimming: 4 bases; junction bases outside the gene matches: 15. From germline, CDR1 is LNHDA and CDR2 SQIVND (reference sequence). The CDR3 consists of 17 residues. The CDR3: CASRTTGGVVSGTEAFF. The CDR3 DNA follows: TGTGCCAGTAGGACTACAGGGGGCGTTGTTAGTGGCACTGAAGCTTTCTTT.

The chain recombines TRBV19 with TRBJ2-2; the match to TRBD1 covers 7 bases. The V gene end was trimmed by 7 bases and the J gene end by 2 bases; junction bases not matched to a gene: 10. There are 16 residues in the CDR3. Germline V gene data show CDR1 as LNHDA and CDR2 as SQIVND (reference sequence). DNA for the CDR3: TGTGCCAGTACCGGACAGGTCTCGCTCAACACCGGGGAGCTGTTTTTT. It specifies CASTGQVSLNTGELFF. Full variable domain (rest looked up from reference TRBV19 and TRBJ2-2): DGGITQSPKYLFRKEGQNVTLSCEQNLNHDAMYWYRQDPGQGLRLIYYSQIVNDFQKGDIAEGYSVSREKKESFPLTVTSAQKNPTAFYLCASTGQVSLNTGELFFGEGSRLTVL.

J is TRBJ2-3 and V is TRBV5-1, with a possible D match to TRBD1 (5 bases). From germline, CDR1 is SGHRS and CDR2 YFSETQ. Trimming removed 1 base at V and 4 bases at J, with 13 bases between. This CDR3 region has 15 residues. DNA for the CDR3: TGCGCCAGCAGCTTGAAGGGGATAGGTGCAGATACGCAGTATTTT. Translated, it gives CASSLKGIGADTQYF.

This clone came up many times. The chain combines TRBV29-1 with TRBJ1-5; TRBD1 aligns across 7 bases. This CDR3 spans 14 amino acids. The ends lost 4 bases at V and 4 bases at J; junction bases unmatched: 7. Germline V gene sequence: CDR1 SQVTM, CDR2 ANQGSEA. The CDR3: CSVGAGGRNQPQHF. The CDR3 DNA is TGCAGCGTTGGGGCAGGGGGTAGGAATCAGCCCCAGCATTTT.

CDR3 residues: CASSLGPSSDTQYF. DNA for the CDR3: TGCGCCAGCAGCTTGGGGCCTTCCTCAGATACGCAGTATTTT. The V call is TRBV5-1, the J call TRBJ2-3; D remains unclear. The V and J ends lost 0 bases and 4 bases respectively, with 9 bases between them. Looked up from germline, CDR1 is SGHRS and CDR2 is YFSETQ. This CDR3 comprises 14 residues.

This chain connects TRBV6-1 to TRBJ2-5, with D possibly being TRBD1 (5 bases). In germline, CDR1 is MNHNS, CDR2 SASEGT. The CDR3 is 14 residues long. The V end was cut by 8 bases, the J end by 1 base, with 14 bases between. The CDR3 DNA reads as TGTGCCAGCCTTCTTGACAGTATCCAAGAGACCCAGTACTTC. It encodes CASLLDSIQETQYF.

The chain links TRBV7-6 to TRBJ2-3; a possible D gene is TRBD2 (5 bases). This CDR3 contains 14 residues. The V end was cut by 1 base, the J end by 0 bases, with 5 bases between. Germline assignment: CDR1 SGHVS and CDR2 FNYEAQ. CDR3 loop: CASSLVASTDTQYF. Written as DNA, the CDR3 is TGTGCCAGCAGCTTAGTAGCGAGCACAGATACGCAGTATTTT.

CDR3 in DNA: TGTGCCAGCAGCTTAACTTCAGGGAGGTATGATACGCAGTATTTT. Amino acid sequence: CASSLTSGRYDTQYF. The chain uses TRBV7-9 and TRBJ2-3, with D possibly TRBD2 on 6 matching bases. The CDR3 has 15 amino acids. Trimming removed 2 bases from V and 6 bases from J, with 15 bases in between. Germline CDR1 reads SEHNR; CDR2 reads FQNEAQ (reference sequence). Using reference TRBV7-9 and TRBJ2-3 for the parts outside the CDR3, the full variable domain is DTGVSQNPRHKITKRGQNVTFRCDPISEHNRLYWYRQTLGQGPEFLTYFQNEAQLEKSRLLSDRFSAERPKGSFSTLEIQRTEQGDSAMYLCASSLTSGRYDTQYFGPGTRLTVL.

The chain is built from TRBV27 and TRBJ1-3, with TRBD1 as a possible D gene (6 bases). The CDR3 loop spans 15 amino acids. CDR1 MNHEY and CDR2 SMNVEV come from the germline V gene (reference sequence). Trimming left V 5 bases short and J 0 bases short, with 11 bases between. The CDR3, as DNA: TGTGCCAGCAGTACCATACAGGGCTCTGGAAACACCATATATTTT. Translated: CASSTIQGSGNTIYF.

The rearrangement uses TRBV25-1 and TRBJ1-3; D might be TRBD1 (6 bases). Trimming stripped 3 bases from V and 4 bases from J, with 16 bases between. The CDR3 totals 16 residues. The germline V gene has CDR1 MGHDK and CDR2 SYGVNS. The CDR3 region is CASSDPGAVLGNTIYF. CDR3 DNA: TGTGCCAGCAGTGACCCAGGGGCAGTCCTAGGAAACACCATATATTTT.

The chain recombines TRBV19 with TRBJ1-5, with a weak D call TRBD1 (6 bases). Germline assignment: CDR1 LNHDA and CDR2 SQIVND (reference sequence). Between the trimmed V and J ends, which lost 6 bases and 5 bases, there was a span of 11 bases. CDR3 length: 13 residues. In nucleotides, the CDR3 is TGTGCCAGTAGCGGGACACCCGATCAGCCCCAGCATTTT. It specifies CASSGTPDQPQHF.

The gene calls are TRBV7-9 and TRBJ2-1, with D unresolved. Germline CDR1 reads SEHNR; CDR2 reads FQNEAQ (reference sequence). V lost 5 bases and J 8 bases, leaving 19 bases between the germline ends. The CDR3 runs to 15 residues. CDR3 residues: CASSPQLVSIDEQFF. For the CDR3, the DNA is TGTGCCAGCAGCCCCCAATTAGTAAGCATCGATGAGCAGTTCTTC.